The clone carrying this T cell receptor beta chain was observed a handful of times. The entry originates in a study of blood T cell repertoires in COVID-19. Repertoires were generated with immunoSEQ multiplex PCR, while TCRdb's copy carries only in-frame clones and drops some. The sample yields under 300,000 clones, 86% seen once. Germline values: CDR1 GTSNPN, CDR2 SVGIG (reference sequence). The CDR3 sequence is 12 residues long. V was pared by 8 bases and J by 7 bases, with 9 bases of the junction left unmatched. This receptor was obtained from a man aged 55 to 69 with acute or convalescent COVID-19. The V call is TRBV30, the J call TRBJ2-7; 9 bases fit TRBD1. The specimen was peripheral blood. CDR3 residues: CATRTGVGEQYF. CDR3 nucleotide sequence: TGTGCCACGAGGACAGGGGTGGGTGAGCAGTACTTC.